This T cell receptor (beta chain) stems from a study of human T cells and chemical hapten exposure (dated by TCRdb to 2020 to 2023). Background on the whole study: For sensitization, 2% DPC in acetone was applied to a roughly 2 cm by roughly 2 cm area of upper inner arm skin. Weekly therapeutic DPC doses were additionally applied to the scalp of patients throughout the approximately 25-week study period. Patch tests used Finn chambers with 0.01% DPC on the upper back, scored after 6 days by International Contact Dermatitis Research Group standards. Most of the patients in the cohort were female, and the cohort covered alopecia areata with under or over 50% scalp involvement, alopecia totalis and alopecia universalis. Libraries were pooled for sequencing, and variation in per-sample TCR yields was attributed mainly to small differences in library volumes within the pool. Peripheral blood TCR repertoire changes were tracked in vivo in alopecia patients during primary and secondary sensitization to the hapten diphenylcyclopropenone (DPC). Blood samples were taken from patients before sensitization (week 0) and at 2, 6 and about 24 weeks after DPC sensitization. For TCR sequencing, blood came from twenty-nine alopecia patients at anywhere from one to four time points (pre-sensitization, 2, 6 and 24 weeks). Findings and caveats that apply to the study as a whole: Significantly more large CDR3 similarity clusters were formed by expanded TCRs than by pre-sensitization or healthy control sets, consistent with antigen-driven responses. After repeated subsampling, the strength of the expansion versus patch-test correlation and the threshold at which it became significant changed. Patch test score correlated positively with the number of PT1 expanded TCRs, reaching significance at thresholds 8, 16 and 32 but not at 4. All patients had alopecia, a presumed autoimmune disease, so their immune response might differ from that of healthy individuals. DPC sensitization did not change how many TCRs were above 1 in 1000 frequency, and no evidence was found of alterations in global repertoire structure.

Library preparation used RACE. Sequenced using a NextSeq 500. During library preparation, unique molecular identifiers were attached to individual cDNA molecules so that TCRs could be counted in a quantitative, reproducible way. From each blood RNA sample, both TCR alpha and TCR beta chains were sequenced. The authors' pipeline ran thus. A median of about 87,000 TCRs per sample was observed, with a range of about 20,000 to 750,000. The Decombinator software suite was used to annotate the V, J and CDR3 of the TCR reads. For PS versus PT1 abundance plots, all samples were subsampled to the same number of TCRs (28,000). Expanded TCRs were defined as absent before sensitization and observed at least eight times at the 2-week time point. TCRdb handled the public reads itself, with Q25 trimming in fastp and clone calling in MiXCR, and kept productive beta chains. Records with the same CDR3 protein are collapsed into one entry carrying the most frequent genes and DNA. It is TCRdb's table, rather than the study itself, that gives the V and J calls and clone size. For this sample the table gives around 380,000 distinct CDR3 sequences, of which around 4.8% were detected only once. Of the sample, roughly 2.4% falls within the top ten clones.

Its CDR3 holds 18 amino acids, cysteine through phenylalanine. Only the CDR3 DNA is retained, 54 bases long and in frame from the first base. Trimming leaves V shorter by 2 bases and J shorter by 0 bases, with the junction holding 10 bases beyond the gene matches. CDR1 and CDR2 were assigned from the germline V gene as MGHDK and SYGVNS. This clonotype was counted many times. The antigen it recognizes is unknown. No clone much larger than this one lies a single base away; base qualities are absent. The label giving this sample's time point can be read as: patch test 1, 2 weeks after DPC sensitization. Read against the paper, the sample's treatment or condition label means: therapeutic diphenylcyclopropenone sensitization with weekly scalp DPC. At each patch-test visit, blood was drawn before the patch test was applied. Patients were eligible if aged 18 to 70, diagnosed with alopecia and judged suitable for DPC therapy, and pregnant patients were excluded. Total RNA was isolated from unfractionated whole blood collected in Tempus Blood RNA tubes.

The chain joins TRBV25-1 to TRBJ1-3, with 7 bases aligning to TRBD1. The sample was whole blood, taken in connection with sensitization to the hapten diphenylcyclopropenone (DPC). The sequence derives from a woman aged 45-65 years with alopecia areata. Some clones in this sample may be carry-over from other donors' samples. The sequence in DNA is TGTGCCAGCAGTGAAGAACAGGGGTCTAGGAGCTCTGGAAACACCATATATTTT. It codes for CASSEEQGSRSSGNTIYF. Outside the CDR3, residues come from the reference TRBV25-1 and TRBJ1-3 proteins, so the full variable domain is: EADIYQTPRYLVIGTGKKITLECSQTMGHDKMYWYQQDPGMELHLIHYSYGVNSTEKGDLSSESTVSRIRTEHFPLTLESARPSHTSQYLCASSEEQGSRSSGNTIYFGEGSWLTVV.